These 20 T cell receptor beta chains came from one sample sequenced in a study of sequential checkpoint blockade in melanoma. Here immunoSEQ multiplex PCR was the method, and the copy in TCRdb shows in-frame clones only, minus some. The table has 15,000 to 20,000 clones, roughly 70% seen once. The treatment: randomized to nivolumab then ipilimumab (arm A) or the reverse (arm B). Material: CD8+ T cells sorted from blood (inferred from file names), obtained from a patient given nivolumab and ipilimumab in sequence. Receptors originate from a human donor with melanoma.

The CDR3: CASSEPGQGTYEQYF. In DNA form, the CDR3 reads TGTGCCAGCAGTGAACCGGGACAGGGTACGTACGAGCAGTACTTC. This chain links TRBV7-2 with TRBJ2-7, with 9 positions matching TRBD1. This CDR3 region has 15 residues. Trimming removed 6 bases from V and 4 bases from J; junction bases left unmatched: 10. Per germline, CDR1 SGHTA and CDR2 FQGNSA. Full variable domain (outside the CDR3, taken from reference TRBV7-2 and TRBJ2-7): GAGVSQSPSNKVTEKGKDVELRCDPISGHTALYWYRQSLGQGLEFLIYFQGNSAPDKSGLPSDRFSAERTGGSVSTLTIQRTQQEDSAVYLCASSEPGQGTYEQYFGPGTRLTVT.

The J gene is TRBJ2-1, the V gene TRBV5-1, with 8 bases lining up with TRBD2. The CDR3 totals 15 residues. In germline, CDR1 is SGHRS, CDR2 YFSETQ. V was pared by 4 bases and J by 0 bases, with 3 bases of the junction left unmatched. The CDR3 nucleotides read TGCGCCAGCAGCGGGGGACTAGTCTCCTACAATGAGCAGTTCTTC. This encodes CASSGGLVSYNEQFF.

The chain recombines TRBV9 with TRBJ2-1; TRBD2 aligns across 8 bases. Germline V gives CDR1 SGDLS, CDR2 YYNGEE. The CDR3 is 15 amino acids. With 3 bases clipped from V and 4 bases from J, the junction kept 6 bases outside the gene matches. CDR3 protein: CASSGGTRPYNEQFF. CDR3 in DNA: TGTGCCAGCAGCGGAGGGACTAGACCTTACAATGAGCAGTTCTTC.

This clone was recorded once. This rearrangement joins TRBV2 to TRBJ2-7; TRBD2 matches at 10 bases. Germline V gives CDR1 SNHLY, CDR2 FYNNEI. The CDR3 totals 17 residues. Unmatched junction bases numbered 14, after V lost 8 bases and J lost 1 base. CDR3 sequence (DNA): TGTGCCAGCTTCGCTCTAGCGGGGGATTCCTTTTCCTACGAGCAGTACTTC. It codes for CASFALAGDSFSYEQYF.

This chain connects TRBV7-2 to TRBJ1-1, with 8 bases lining up with TRBD1. This CDR3 is built from 13 residues. Losses at the gene ends were 2 bases for V and 7 bases for J; bases not matched to a gene: 3. Germline-derived CDR1 and CDR2 are SGHTA and FQGNSA. CDR3 nucleotides: TGTGCCAGCAGCTTACAACAGGGGGATGAAGCTTTCTTT. Translated, it gives CASSLQQGDEAFF.

V and J are TRBV19 and TRBJ2-3; 8 nucleotides agree with TRBD2. The V gene end was trimmed by 1 base and the J gene end by 2 bases; junction bases not matched to a gene: 5. CDR1 is LNHDA and CDR2 is SQIVND in the germline V gene (reference sequence). CDR3 length: 16 residues. CDR3 in amino acids: CASSIGLARLTDTQYF. The CDR3, as DNA: TGTGCCAGTAGTATAGGACTAGCGAGACTCACAGATACGCAGTATTTT. Complete variable domain (other parts from reference TRBV19 and TRBJ2-3): DGGITQSPKYLFRKEGQNVTLSCEQNLNHDAMYWYRQDPGQGLRLIYYSQIVNDFQKGDIAEGYSVSREKKESFPLTVTSAQKNPTAFYLCASSIGLARLTDTQYFGPGTRLTVL.

This chain uses TRBV6-5 with TRBJ1-2, with D possibly matching TRBD1 (5 bases). V lost 5 bases and J 2 bases, leaving 12 bases between the germline ends. The CDR3 runs 14 residues. Germline-derived CDR1 and CDR2 are MNHEY and SVGAGI. CDR3 loop: CASSEGAGNYGYTF. CDR3 DNA: TGTGCCAGCAGTGAAGGGGCAGGGAACTATGGCTACACCTTC.

The rearrangement links TRBV5-1 to TRBJ2-3; no clear D gene. The CDR3 runs to 14 residues. Germline CDR1 is SGHRS and CDR2 is YFSETQ. Trimming shortened V by 0 bases and J by 3 bases, and 8 bases separated the two germline ends. DNA of the CDR3: TGCGCCAGCAGCTTGGGCGGTCCTACAGATACGCAGTATTTT. Amino acid sequence: CASSLGGPTDTQYF.

The chain joins TRBV30 to TRBJ1-2; D remains unclear. The germline V and J ends were trimmed by 0 bases and 7 bases, with 9 bases remaining between them. The CDR3 is made up of 12 amino acids. Germline V CDR1 and CDR2: GTSNPN, SVGIG (reference sequence). Here the CDR3 reads CAWSVRSGGYTF. Written as DNA, the CDR3 is TGTGCCTGGAGTGTTAGAAGCGGTGGCTACACCTTC.

The chain employs TRBV6-9 and TRBJ1-2; D is ambiguous. The CDR3 is 17 residues long. The V end was cut by 2 bases, the J end by 6 bases, with 22 bases between. The V gene's germline CDR1 is MNHGY and CDR2 SVAAGI. This chain's CDR3 is CASSYSALGRGQDGYTF. The CDR3 DNA follows: TGTGCCAGCAGTTATAGCGCCCTAGGGAGAGGGCAGGATGGCTACACCTTC.

CDR3 loop: CASSPTGDRETQYF. The CDR3 region has the DNA TGTGCCAGCAGCCCAACAGGGGACCGAGAGACCCAGTACTTC. V gene TRBV7-2 combines with J gene TRBJ2-5, with 7 bases that match TRBD1. Germline trimming cut 5 bases from V and 4 bases from J; bases unmatched to any gene: 7. This CDR3 spans 14 amino acids. The V gene's germline CDR1 is SGHTA and CDR2 FQGNSA.

A few counts support this clone. The chain employs TRBV4-1 and TRBJ2-7; weak D call: TRBD1 (6 bases). CDR1 MGHRA and CDR2 YSYEKL come from the germline V gene. This CDR3 region has 15 residues. V was pared by 3 bases and J by 6 bases, with 18 bases between. CDR3 in DNA: TGCGCCAGCAGCCAGTGGACATCAAGCAGGGGCGAGCAGTACTTC. This sequence encodes CASSQWTSSRGEQYF.

The chain employs TRBV6-5 and TRBJ2-1; the D gene is possibly TRBD1 (5 bases). The CDR3 extends over 14 amino acids. V dropped 7 bases and J dropped 5 bases, with 15 bases sitting between them. Germline V gene lookup returns CDR1 MNHEY and CDR2 SVGAGI. This CDR3 reads CASTLRSRDNEQFF. CDR3 in DNA: TGTGCCAGCACCTTAAGAAGCAGGGACAATGAGCAGTTCTTC.

The V gene is TRBV4-3, the J gene TRBJ2-5; D is possibly TRBD1 (6 bases). There are 15 residues in the CDR3. The germline V and J ends were trimmed by 0 bases and 5 bases, with 13 bases remaining between them. The germline CDR1 and CDR2 sequences are LGHNA and YSLEER. The CDR3: CASSQDSRGWETQYF. The CDR3 coding sequence is TGCGCCAGCAGCCAAGACAGCAGGGGTTGGGAGACCCAGTACTTC.

Only one count was recorded for this clone. The gene calls are TRBV21-1 and TRBJ2-3; TRBD2, the table's D call, lacks a check against the DNA. TRBV21-1 is a pseudogene segment. The CDR3 is made up of 17 amino acids. CDR3 residues: CASSKYPGSAGTDTQYF. CDR3 sequence (DNA): TGTGCCAGCAGCAAATATCCCGGGAGTGCGGGCACAGATACGCAGTATTTT.

V and J are TRBV9 and TRBJ2-7, with D perhaps matching TRBD2 (6 bases). The length of the CDR3 is 16 residues. Germline V gene lookup returns CDR1 SGDLS and CDR2 YYNGEE. Trimming took 3 bases from V and 0 from J, leaving 16 bases between them. The CDR3 nucleotides read TGTGCCAGCAGCGGTCCCGGACGGGAGAGCTCCTACGAGCAGTACTTC. Translating gives CASSGPGRESSYEQYF.

The rearrangement joins TRBV7-7 to TRBJ2-1; a weak D match, TRBD1 (6 bases). The CDR3 loop spans 16 amino acids. Per the germline V gene, CDR1 is SSHAT and CDR2 is FNYEAQ (reference sequence). The V gene lost 1 base and the J gene lost 10 bases, with 20 bases spanning the gap. CDR3 residues: CASSLGSNGQFDEQFF. CDR3 nucleotides: TGTGCCAGCAGCTTAGGCTCAAACGGACAGTTCGACGAGCAGTTCTTC.

This clone was observed a handful of times. The chain couples TRBV7-3 to TRBJ2-1; TRBD1 agrees at 10 bases. The length of the CDR3 is 15 residues. V was clipped by 1 base and J by 8 bases; unmatched bases: 5. CDR1 and CDR2 (germline): SGHTA, FQGTGA. This chain's CDR3 is CASSLRTGGYDEQFF. CDR3 DNA: TGTGCCAGCAGCTTAAGGACAGGGGGATATGATGAGCAGTTCTTC.

This clone appeared a few times. The CDR3 nucleotides read TGTGCCAGCAGTCCCCGGGACAGTTCTTTTCTAGCTTTCTTT. Translation gives CASSPRDSSFLAFF. The chain joins TRBV6-1 to TRBJ1-1, with 7 bases aligning to TRBD1. The junction had 13 bases not matched to a gene; V was cut back by 5 bases and J by 10 bases. Germline V gene sequence: CDR1 MNHNS, CDR2 SASEGT. This CDR3 spans 14 amino acids.

The CDR3 coding sequence is TGTGCCAGCAGTAAAACACTAGTACCACTAGCCACAAGACCATACAATGAGCAGTTCTTC. Translation gives CASSKTLVPLATRPYNEQFF. V usage is TRBV27 and J usage is TRBJ2-1; TRBD2 might be the D (6 bases). Trimming shortened V by 5 bases and J by 4 bases, and 30 bases separated the two germline ends. CDR3 length: 20 residues. Germline assignment: CDR1 MNHEY and CDR2 SMNVEV (reference sequence).